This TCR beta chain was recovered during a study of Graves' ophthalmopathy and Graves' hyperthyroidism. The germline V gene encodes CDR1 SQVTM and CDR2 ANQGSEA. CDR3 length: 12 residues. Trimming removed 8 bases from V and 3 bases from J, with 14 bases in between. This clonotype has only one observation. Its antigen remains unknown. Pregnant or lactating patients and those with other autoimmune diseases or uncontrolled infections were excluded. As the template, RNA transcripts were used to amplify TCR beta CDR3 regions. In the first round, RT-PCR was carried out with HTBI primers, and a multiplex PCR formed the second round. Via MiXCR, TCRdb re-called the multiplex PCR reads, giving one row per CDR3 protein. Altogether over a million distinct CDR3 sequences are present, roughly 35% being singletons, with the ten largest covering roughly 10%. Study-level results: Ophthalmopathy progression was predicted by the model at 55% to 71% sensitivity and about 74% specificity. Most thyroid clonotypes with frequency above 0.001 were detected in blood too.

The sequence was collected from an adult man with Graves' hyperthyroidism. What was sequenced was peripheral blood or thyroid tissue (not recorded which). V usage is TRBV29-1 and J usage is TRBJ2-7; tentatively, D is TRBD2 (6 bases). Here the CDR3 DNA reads TGCAGCAGCTTCGGACTAAACTACGAGCAGTACTTC. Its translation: CSSFGLNYEQYF.